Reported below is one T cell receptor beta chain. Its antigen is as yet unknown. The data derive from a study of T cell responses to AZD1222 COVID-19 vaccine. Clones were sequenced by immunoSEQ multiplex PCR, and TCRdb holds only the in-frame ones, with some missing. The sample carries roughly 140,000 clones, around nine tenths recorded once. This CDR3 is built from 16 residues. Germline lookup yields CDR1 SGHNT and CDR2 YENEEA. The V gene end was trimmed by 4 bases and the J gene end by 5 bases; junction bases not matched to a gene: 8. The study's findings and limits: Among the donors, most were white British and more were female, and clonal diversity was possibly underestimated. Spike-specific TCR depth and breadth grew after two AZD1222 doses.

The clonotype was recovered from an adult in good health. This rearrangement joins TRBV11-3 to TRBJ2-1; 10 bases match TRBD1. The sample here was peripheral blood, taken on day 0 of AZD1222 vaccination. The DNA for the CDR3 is TGTGCCAGCAGCTCCCCTGACAGGGGGCTAAACAATGAGCAGTTCTTC. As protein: CASSSPDRGLNNEQFF.